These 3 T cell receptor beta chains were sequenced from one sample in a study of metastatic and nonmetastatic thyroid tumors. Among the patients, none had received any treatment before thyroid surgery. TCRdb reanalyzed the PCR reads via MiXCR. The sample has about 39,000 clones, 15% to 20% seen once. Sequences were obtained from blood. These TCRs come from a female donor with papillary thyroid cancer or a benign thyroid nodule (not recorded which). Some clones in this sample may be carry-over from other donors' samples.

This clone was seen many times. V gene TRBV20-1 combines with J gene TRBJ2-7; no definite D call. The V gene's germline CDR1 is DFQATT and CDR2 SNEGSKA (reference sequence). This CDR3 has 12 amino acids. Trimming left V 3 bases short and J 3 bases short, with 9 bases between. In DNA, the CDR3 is TGCAGTGCTAGCCCCCAGAACTACGAGCAGTACTTC. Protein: CSASPQNYEQYF.

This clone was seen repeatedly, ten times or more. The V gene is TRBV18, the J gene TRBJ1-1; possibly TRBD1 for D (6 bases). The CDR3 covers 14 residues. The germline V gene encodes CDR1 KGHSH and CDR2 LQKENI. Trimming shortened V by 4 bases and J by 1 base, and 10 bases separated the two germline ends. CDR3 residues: CASSLVQGNTEAFF. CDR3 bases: TGTGCCAGCTCACTCGTACAGGGGAACACTGAAGCTTTCTTT.

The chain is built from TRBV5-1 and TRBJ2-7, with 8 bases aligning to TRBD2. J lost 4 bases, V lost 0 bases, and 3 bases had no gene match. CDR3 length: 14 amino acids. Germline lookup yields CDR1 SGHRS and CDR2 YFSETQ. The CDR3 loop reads CASSLVLAGYEQYF. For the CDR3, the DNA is TGCGCCAGCAGCTTGGTGCTAGCGGGTTACGAGCAGTACTTC.